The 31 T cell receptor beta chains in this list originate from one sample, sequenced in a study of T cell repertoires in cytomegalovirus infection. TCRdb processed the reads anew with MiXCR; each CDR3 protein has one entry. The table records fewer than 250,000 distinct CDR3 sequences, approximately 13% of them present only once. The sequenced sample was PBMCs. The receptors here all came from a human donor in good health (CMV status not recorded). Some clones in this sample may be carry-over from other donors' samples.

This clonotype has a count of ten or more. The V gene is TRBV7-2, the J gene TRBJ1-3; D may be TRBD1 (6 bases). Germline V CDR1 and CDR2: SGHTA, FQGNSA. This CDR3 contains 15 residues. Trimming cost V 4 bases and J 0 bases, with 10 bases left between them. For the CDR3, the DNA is TGTGCCAGCAGCTCGTACAGGGACTCTGGAAACACCATATATTTT. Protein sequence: CASSSYRDSGNTIYF. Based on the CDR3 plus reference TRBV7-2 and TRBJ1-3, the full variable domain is GAGVSQSPSNKVTEKGKDVELRCDPISGHTALYWYRQSLGQGLEFLIYFQGNSAPDKSGLPSDRFSAERTGGSVSTLTIQRTQQEDSAVYLCASSSYRDSGNTIYFGEGSWLTVV.

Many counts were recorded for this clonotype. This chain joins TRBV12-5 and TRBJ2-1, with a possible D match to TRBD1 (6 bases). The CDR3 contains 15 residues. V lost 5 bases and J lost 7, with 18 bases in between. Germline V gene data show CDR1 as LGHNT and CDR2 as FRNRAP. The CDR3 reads CASGRRLQGENEQFF. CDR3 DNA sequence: TGTGCTAGTGGTCGCCGACTACAGGGAGAGAATGAGCAGTTCTTC.

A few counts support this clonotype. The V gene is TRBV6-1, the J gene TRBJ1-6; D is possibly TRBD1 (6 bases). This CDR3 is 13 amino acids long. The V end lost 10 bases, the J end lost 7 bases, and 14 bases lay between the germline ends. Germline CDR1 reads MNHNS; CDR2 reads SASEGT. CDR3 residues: CATKYRVNSPLHF. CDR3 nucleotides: TGTGCCACCAAATACAGGGTGAATTCACCCCTCCACTTT.

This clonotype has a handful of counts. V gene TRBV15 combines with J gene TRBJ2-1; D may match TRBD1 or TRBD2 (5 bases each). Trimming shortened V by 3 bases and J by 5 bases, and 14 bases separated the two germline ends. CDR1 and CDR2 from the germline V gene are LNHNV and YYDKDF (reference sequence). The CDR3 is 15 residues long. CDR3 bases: TGTGCCACCAGCAGGGCCGGGACCGCTAACAATGAGCAGTTCTTC. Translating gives CATSRAGTANNEQFF.

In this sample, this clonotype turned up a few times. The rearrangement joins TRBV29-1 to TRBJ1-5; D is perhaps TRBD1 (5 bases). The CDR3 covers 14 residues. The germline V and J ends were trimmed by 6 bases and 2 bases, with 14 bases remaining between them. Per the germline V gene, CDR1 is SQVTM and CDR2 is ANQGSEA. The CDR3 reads CSVADAGGNQPQHF. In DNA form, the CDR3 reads TGCAGCGTAGCTGACGCGGGGGGCAATCAGCCCCAGCATTTT. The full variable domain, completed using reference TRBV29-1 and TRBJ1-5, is SAVISQKPSRDICQRGTSLTIQCQVDSQVTMMFWYRQQPGQSLTLIATANQGSEATYESGFVIDKFPISRPNLTFSTLTVSNMSPEDSSIYLCSVADAGGNQPQHFGDGTRLSIL.

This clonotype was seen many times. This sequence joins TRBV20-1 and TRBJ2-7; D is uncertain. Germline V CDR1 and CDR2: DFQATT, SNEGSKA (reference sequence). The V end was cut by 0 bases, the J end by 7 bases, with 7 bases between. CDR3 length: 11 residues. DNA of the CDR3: TGCAGTGCTAGAGATTTTGAAGAGCAGTACTTC. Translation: CSARDFEEQYF.

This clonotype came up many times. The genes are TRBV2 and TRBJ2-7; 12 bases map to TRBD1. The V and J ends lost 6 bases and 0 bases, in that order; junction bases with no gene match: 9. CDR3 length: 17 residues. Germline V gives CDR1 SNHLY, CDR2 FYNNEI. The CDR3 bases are TGTGCCAGCAGAATGGGACAGGGGGCCAGGAGCTCCTACGAGCAGTACTTC. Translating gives CASRMGQGARSSYEQYF.

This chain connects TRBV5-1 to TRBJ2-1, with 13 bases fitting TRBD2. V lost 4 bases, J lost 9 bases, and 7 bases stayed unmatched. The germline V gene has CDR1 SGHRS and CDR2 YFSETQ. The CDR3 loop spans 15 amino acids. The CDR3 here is CASSQTSGGAGEQFF. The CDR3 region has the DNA TGCGCCAGCAGCCAAACTAGCGGGGGGGCTGGTGAGCAGTTCTTC.

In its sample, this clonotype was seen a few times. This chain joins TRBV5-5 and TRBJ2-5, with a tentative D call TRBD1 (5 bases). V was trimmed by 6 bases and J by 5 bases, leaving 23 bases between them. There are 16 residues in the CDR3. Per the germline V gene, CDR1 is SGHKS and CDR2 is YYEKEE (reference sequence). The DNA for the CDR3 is TGTGCCAGCAAAGATCTCGGGCAGGGAAGGTTGGAGACCCAGTACTTC. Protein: CASKDLGQGRLETQYF.

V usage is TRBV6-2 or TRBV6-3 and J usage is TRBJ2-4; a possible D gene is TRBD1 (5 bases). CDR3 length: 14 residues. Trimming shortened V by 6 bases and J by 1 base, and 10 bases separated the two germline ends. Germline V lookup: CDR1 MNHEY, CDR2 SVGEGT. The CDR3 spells CASSTQEAKNIQYF. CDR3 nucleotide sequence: TGTGCCAGCAGCACACAGGAGGCCAAAAACATTCAGTACTTC.

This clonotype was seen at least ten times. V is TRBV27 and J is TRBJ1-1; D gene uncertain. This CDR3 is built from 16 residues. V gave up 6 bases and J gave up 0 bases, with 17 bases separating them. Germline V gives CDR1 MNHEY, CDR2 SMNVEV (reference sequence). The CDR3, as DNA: TGTGCCAGCAGCTTTTGGACCGTTCCTATGAACACTGAAGCTTTCTTT. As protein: CASSFWTVPMNTEAFF.

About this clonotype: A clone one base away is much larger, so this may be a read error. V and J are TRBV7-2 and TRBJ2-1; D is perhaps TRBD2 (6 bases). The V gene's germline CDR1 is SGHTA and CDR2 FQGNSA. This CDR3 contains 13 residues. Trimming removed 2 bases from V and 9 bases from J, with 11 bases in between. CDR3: CASSLNGSGEQFF. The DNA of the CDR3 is TGTGCCAGCAGCTTAAACGGGAGTGGTGAGCAGTTCTTC.

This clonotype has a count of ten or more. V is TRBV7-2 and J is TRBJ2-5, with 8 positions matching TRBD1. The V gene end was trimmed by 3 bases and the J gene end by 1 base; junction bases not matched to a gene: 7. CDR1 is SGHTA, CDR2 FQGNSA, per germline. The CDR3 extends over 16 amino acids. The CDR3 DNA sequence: TGTGCCAGCAGCTTCCCGGACAGGGATGTCCAAGAGACCCAGTACTTC. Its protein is CASSFPDRDVQETQYF. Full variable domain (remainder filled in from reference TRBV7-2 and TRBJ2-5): GAGVSQSPSNKVTEKGKDVELRCDPISGHTALYWYRQSLGQGLEFLIYFQGNSAPDKSGLPSDRFSAERTGGSVSTLTIQRTQQEDSAVYLCASSFPDRDVQETQYFGPGTRLLVL.

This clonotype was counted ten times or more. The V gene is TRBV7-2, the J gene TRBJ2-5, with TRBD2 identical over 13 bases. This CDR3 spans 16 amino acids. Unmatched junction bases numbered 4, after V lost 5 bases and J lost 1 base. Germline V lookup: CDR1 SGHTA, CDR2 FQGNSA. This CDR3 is CASSRGLAGLQETQYF. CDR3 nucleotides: TGTGCCAGCAGCCGGGGACTAGCGGGGCTCCAAGAGACCCAGTACTTC.

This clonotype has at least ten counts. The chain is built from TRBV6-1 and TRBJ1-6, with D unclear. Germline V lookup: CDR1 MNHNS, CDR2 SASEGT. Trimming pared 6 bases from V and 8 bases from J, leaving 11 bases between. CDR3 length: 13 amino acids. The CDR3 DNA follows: TGTGCCAGCAGCGGTGGGATTGATTCACCCCTCCACTTT. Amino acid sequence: CASSGGIDSPLHF.

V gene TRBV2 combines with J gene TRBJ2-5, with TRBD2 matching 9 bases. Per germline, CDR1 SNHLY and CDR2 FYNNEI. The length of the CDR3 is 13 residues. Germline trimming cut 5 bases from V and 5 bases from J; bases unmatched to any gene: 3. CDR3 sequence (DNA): TGTGCCAGCAGTCGGACTAGCGCGGAGACCCAGTACTTC. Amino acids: CASSRTSAETQYF.

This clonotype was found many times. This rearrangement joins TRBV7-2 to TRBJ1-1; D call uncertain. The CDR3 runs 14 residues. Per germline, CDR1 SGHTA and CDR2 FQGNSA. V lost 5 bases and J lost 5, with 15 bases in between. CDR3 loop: CASSPRRGGTEAFF. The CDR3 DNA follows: TGTGCCAGCAGCCCTCGTCGGGGAGGAACTGAAGCTTTCTTT.

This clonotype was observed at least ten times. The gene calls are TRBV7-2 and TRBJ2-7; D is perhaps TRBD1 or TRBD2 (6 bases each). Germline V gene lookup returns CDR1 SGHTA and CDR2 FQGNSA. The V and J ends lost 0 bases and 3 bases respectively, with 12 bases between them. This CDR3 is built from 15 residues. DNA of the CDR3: TGTGCCAGCAGCTTAGCGGGGGGCGGTGGCTACGAGCAGTACTTC. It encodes CASSLAGGGGYEQYF.

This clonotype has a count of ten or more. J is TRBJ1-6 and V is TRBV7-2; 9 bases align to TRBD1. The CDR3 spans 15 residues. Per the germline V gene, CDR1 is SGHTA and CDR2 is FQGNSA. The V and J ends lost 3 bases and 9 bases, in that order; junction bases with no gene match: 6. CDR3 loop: CASSLGGQGVSPLHF. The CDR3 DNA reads TGTGCCAGCAGCTTGGGGGGACAGGGCGTTTCACCCCTCCACTTT. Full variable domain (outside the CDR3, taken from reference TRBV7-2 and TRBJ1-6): GAGVSQSPSNKVTEKGKDVELRCDPISGHTALYWYRQSLGQGLEFLIYFQGNSAPDKSGLPSDRFSAERTGGSVSTLTIQRTQQEDSAVYLCASSLGGQGVSPLHFGNGTRLTVT.

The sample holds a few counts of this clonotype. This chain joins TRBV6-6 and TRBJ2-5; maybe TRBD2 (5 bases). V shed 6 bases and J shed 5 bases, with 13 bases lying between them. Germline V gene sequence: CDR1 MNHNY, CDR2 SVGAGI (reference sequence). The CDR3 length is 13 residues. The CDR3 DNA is TGTGCCAGCAGCTATGCCGGCGGGGAGACCCAGTACTTC. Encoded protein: CASSYAGGETQYF.

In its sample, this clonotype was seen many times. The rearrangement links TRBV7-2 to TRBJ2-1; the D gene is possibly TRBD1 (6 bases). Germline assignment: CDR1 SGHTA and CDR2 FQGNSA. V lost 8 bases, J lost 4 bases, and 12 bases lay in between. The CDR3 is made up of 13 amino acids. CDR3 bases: TGTGCCAGCCGGGGAAGGGGGTACAATGAGCAGTTCTTC. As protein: CASRGRGYNEQFF.

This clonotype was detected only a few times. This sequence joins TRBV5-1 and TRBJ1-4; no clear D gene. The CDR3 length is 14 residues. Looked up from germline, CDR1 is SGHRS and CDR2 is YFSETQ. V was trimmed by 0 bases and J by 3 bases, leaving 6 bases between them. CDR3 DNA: TGCGCCAGCAGCTTGGAAAGTCCTAATGAAAAACTGTTTTTT. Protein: CASSLESPNEKLFF. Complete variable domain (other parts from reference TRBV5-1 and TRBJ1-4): KAGVTQTPRYLIKTRGQQVTLSCSPISGHRSVSWYQQTPGQGLQFLFEYFSETQRNKGNFPGRFSGRQFSNSRSEMNVSTLELGDSALYLCASSLESPNEKLFFGSGTQLSVL.

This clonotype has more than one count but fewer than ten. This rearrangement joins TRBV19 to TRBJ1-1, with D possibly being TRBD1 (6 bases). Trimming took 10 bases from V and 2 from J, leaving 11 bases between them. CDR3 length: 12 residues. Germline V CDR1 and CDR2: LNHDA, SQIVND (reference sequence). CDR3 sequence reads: CATTGGNTEAFF. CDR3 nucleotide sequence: TGTGCCACTACCGGGGGCAACACTGAAGCTTTCTTT.

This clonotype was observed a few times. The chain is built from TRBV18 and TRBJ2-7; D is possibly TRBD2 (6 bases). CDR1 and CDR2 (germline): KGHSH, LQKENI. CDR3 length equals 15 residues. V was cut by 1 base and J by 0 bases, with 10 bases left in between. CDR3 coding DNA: TGTGCCAGCTCACCACGCGCTAGCGTCTCCTACGAGCAGTACTTC. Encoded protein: CASSPRASVSYEQYF.

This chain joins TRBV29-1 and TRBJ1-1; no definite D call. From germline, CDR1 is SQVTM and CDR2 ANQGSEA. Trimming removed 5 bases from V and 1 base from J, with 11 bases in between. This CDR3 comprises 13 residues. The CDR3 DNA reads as TGCAGCGTTCTGCGGGGTGCGAACACTGAAGCTTTCTTT. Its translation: CSVLRGANTEAFF.

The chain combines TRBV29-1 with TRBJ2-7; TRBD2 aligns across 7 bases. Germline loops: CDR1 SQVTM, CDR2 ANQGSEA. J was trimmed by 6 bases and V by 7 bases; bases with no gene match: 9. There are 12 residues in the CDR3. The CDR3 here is CSAGTPGGEQYF. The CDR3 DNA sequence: TGCAGCGCTGGGACTCCGGGGGGCGAGCAGTACTTC.

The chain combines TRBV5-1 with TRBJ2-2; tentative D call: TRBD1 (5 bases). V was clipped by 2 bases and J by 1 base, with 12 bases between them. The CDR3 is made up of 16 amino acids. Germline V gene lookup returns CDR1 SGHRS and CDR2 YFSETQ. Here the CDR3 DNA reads TGCGCCAGCAGCTTCCAGGGCGTGGGGAACACCGGGGAGCTGTTTTTT. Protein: CASSFQGVGNTGELFF.

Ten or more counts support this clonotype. The CDR3 region is CASSSRGLAGGRTDTQYF. The CDR3, as DNA: TGTGCCAGCAGCTCCCGCGGGTTAGCGGGGGGGCGGACAGATACGCAGTATTTT. The rearrangement joins TRBV7-2 to TRBJ2-3, with TRBD2 identical over 11 bases. Trimming took 4 bases from V and 3 from J; bases not matched to a gene: 12. The CDR3 is 18 amino acids. Germline V CDR1 and CDR2: SGHTA, FQGNSA.

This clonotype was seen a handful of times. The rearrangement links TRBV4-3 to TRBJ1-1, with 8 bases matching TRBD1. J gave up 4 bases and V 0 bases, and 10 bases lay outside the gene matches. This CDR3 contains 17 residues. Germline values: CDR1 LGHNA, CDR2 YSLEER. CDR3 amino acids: CASSQDWDRLMATEAFF. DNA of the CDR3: TGCGCCAGCAGCCAAGATTGGGACAGGCTCATGGCCACTGAAGCTTTCTTT.

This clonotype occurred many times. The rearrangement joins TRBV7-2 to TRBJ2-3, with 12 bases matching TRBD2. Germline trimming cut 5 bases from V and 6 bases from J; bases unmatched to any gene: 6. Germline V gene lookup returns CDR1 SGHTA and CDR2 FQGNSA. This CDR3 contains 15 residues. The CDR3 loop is CASSLTSGRHDTQYF. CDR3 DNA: TGTGCCAGCAGCCTAACTAGCGGGAGGCACGATACGCAGTATTTT.

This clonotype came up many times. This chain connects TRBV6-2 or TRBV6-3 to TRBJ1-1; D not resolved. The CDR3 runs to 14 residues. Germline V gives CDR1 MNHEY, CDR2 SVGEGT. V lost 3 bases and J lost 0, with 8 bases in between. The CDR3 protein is CASSYTRLNTEAFF. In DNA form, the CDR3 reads TGTGCCAGCAGTTATACGAGATTGAACACTGAAGCTTTCTTT.